The rows below give T cell receptor beta chains drawn from one sample of a study of siplizumab effects on memory and regulatory T cells. Assay used: immunoSEQ multiplex PCR; TCRdb lists only in-frame clones, some missing. The sample carries tens of thousands of clones, approximately 93% recorded once. The sequenced sample was CD8+ T cells sorted from blood. Source of these receptors: a human donor in good health. CDR3s include the opening cysteine and the closing phenylalanine or tryptophan. D genes are given only for firm matches.

D gene	J gene	V gene	CDR3 protein	CDR3 DNA
-	TRBJ2-7	TRBV5-4	CASSLDQTYEQYF	TGTGCCAGCAGCTTGGACCAGACCTACGAGCAGTACTTC
-	TRBJ2-2	TRBV7-8	CASSLSGANTGELFF	TGTGCCAGCAGCTTATCAGGCGCGAACACCGGGGAGCTGTTTTTT
TRBD1	TRBJ2-1	TRBV6-1	CASSVEGGAYNEQFF	TGTGCCAGCAGTGTCGAAGGGGGCGCCTACAATGAGCAGTTCTTC
TRBD1	TRBJ2-5	TRBV5-1	CASSWSRAGQGPETQYF	TGCGCCAGCAGCTGGTCCCGGGCGGGACAGGGACCCGAGACCCAGTACTTC
TRBD2	TRBJ2-7	TRBV6-5	CASSYSPGGIYEQYF	TGTGCCAGCAGTTACTCCCCGGGAGGAATCTACGAGCAGTACTTC
-	TRBJ1-2	TRBV15	CATSPPAQGANYGYTF	TGTGCCACCAGCCCACCCGCCCAGGGAGCTAACTATGGCTACACCTTC
-	TRBJ1-5	TRBV9	CASSVREEYQLSNQPQHF	TGTGCCAGCAGCGTGCGAGAGGAGTATCAACTTAGCAATCAGCCCCAGCATTTT
TRBD2	TRBJ2-1	TRBV19	CASTQGLARHEQFF	TGTGCCAGTACCCAGGGACTAGCTCGACATGAGCAGTTCTTC
-	TRBJ2-7	TRBV6-6	CASSYSIYEQYF	TGTGCCAGCAGTTACTCAATCTACGAGCAGTACTTC
TRBD1	TRBJ2-1	TRBV11-2	CASSSGPGTGIHEQFF	TGTGCCAGCAGCTCCGGTCCCGGGACAGGTATCCATGAGCAGTTCTTC
-	TRBJ2-7	TRBV2	CASYSYEQYF	TGTGCCAGCTATAGCTACGAGCAGTACTTC